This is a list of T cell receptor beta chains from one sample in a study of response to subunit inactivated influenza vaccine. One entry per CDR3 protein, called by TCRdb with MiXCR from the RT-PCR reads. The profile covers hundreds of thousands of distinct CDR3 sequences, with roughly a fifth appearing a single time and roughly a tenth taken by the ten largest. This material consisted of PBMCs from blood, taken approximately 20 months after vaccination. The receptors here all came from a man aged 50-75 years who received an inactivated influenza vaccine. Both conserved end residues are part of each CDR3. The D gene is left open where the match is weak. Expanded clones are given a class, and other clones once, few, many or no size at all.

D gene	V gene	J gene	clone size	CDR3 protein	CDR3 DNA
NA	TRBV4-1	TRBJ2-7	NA	CASSQEPLLITRQYF	TGCGCCAGCAGCCAAGAACCCCTGTTGATTACGAGGCAGTACTTC
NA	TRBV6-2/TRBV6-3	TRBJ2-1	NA	CASSYSRSAGFNEQFF	TGTGCCAGCAGTTACTCGAGGAGTGCGGGATTCAATGAGCAGTTCTTC
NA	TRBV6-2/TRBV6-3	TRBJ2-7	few	CASSLGMGHNDVEQYF	TGTGCCAGCAGCTTGGGGATGGGACATAATGATGTCGAGCAGTACTTC
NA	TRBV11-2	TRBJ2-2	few	CASSLEGWGYENTGELFF	TGTGCCAGCAGCTTAGAAGGGTGGGGATATGAGAACACCGGGGAGCTGTTTTTT
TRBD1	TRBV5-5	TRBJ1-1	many	CASSFTGGNTEAFF	TGTGCCAGCAGCTTTACAGGGGGGAACACTGAAGCTTTCTTT
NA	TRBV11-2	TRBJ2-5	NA	CASSLGASVGQETQYF	TGTGCCAGCAGCTTAGGGGCTAGCGTGGGCCAAGAGACCCAGTACTTC
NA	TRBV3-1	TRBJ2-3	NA	CASSQAGGTDGSSTDTQYF	TGTGCCAGCAGCCAAGCTGGGGGGACAGACGGATCTAGCACAGATACGCAGTATTTT
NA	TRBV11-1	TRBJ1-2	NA	CASSLESGLPPVNYSYTF	TGTGCCAGCAGCTTAGAGTCGGGACTGCCGCCCGTGAACTATAGCTACACCTTC
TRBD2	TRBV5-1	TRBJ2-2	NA	CASSPLAGLLTGELFF	TGCGCCAGCAGCCCGCTAGCGGGATTACTCACCGGGGAGCTGTTTTTT
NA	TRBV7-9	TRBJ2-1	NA	CASSSGARGEQFF	TGTGCCAGCAGCTCCGGGGCCCGGGGGGAGCAGTTCTTC
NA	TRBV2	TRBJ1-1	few	CASSGLANTEAFF	TGTGCCAGCAGTGGGTTAGCGAACACTGAAGCTTTCTTT
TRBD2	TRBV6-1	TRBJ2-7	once	CASRGTSGSSYEQYF	TGTGCCAGCAGGGGGACTAGCGGCAGCTCCTACGAGCAGTACTTC
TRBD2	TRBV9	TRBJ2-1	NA	CASSTRTSGAYNEQFF	TGTGCCAGCAGCACGAGGACTAGCGGCGCCTACAATGAGCAGTTCTTC
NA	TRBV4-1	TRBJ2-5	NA	CASSLDGTGETQYF	TGCGCCAGCAGCCTCGACGGGACGGGGGAGACCCAGTACTTC
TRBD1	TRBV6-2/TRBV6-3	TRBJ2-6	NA	CASSLMTGLTGANVLTF	TGTGCCAGCAGTCTGATGACAGGGCTAACTGGGGCCAACGTCCTGACTTTC
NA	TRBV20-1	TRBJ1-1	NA	CSARPGWLAEAFF	TGCAGTGCTAGACCCGGTTGGTTGGCTGAAGCTTTCTTT
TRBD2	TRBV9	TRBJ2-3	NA	CASSVLTSGSHTQYF	TGTGCCAGCAGCGTACTGACTAGCGGGAGCCATACGCAGTATTTT
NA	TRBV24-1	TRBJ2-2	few	CATSDLFDTGELFF	TGTGCCACCAGTGATTTGTTCGACACCGGGGAGCTGTTTTTT
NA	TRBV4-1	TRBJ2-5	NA	CASSQAEQETQYF	TGCGCCAGCAGCCAAGCTGAACAAGAGACCCAGTACTTC
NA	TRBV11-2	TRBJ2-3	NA	CASSLDSGFGTDTQYF	TGTGCCAGCAGCTTAGATTCCGGGTTCGGCACAGATACGCAGTATTTT
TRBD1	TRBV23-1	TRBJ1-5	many	CASSQSAGGLSNQPQHF	TGCGCCAGCAGTCAATCGGCAGGGGGTTTAAGCAATCAGCCCCAGCATTTT
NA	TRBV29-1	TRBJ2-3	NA	CSVPGGSSTDTQYF	TGCAGCGTTCCCGGGGGCTCTAGCACAGATACGCAGTATTTT
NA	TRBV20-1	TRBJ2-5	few	CSARVGMYQETQYF	TGCAGTGCTAGAGTGGGGATGTACCAAGAGACCCAGTACTTC
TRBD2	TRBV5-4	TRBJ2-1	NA	CASAMGLDHEQFF	TGTGCCAGCGCGATGGGACTAGACCATGAGCAGTTCTTC
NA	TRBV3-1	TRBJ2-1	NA	CASSPSGFMGEQFF	TGTGCCAGCAGCCCGTCGGGCTTTATGGGTGAGCAGTTCTTC
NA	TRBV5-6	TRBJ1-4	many	CASSLGDVATNEKLFF	TGTGCCAGCAGCTTGGGAGACGTTGCAACTAATGAAAAACTGTTTTTT
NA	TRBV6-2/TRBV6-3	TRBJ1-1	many	CASSYPGTQYTEAFF	TGTGCCAGCAGTTACCCCGGGACCCAGTACACTGAAGCTTTCTTT
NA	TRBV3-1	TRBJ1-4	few	CASSQPGANEKLFF	TGTGCCAGCAGCCAACCGGGGGCGAATGAAAAACTGTTTTTT
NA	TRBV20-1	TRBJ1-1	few	CSARADSLNTEAFF	TGCAGTGCTAGGGCGGACAGCTTGAACACTGAAGCTTTCTTT
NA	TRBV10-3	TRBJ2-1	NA	CAITKGRSGSYNEQFF	TGTGCCATCACCAAGGGGAGGTCCGGCTCCTACAATGAGCAGTTCTTC
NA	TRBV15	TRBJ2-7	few	CATSKQEGPREQYF	TGTGCCACCAGCAAGCAGGAGGGCCCTCGGGAGCAGTACTTC
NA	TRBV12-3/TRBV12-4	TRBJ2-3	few	CASSRERLTQYF	TGTGCCAGCAGCCGCGAGCGGCTAACGCAGTATTTT
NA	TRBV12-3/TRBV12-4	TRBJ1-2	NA	CASSVTQRGTWGYGYTF	TGTGCCAGCAGCGTGACCCAGAGAGGCACATGGGGCTATGGCTACACCTTC
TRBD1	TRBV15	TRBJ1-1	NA	CATSPTPTGETEAFF	TGTGCCACCAGCCCGACCCCTACAGGGGAAACTGAAGCTTTCTTT
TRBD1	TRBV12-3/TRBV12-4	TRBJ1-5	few	CASRGQGQGPQHF	TGTGCCAGCAGAGGACAGGGTCAAGGTCCCCAGCATTTT
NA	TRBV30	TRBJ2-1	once	CAWNPWGSSHNEQFF	TGTGCCTGGAACCCCTGGGGCTCCTCCCACAATGAGCAGTTCTTC
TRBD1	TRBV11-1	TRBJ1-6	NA	CASSLRDRGGSPLHF	TGTGCCAGCAGCCTCCGGGACAGGGGAGGCTCACCCCTCCACTTT
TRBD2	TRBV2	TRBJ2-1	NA	CASSPKLAESNEQFF	TGTGCCAGCAGCCCAAAACTAGCGGAGTCAAATGAGCAGTTCTTC
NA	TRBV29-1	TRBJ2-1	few	CSVEWTKRNNEQFF	TGCAGCGTTGAATGGACGAAGAGAAACAATGAGCAGTTCTTC
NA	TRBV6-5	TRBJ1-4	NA	CASSYGQGYEKLFF	TGTGCCAGCAGTTACGGGCAGGGGTATGAAAAACTGTTTTTT
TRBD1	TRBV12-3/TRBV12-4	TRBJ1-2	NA	CASSAGTEFYGYTF	TGTGCCAGCAGCGCCGGGACAGAATTTTATGGCTACACCTTC
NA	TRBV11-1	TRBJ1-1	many	CASSLGLAHPGAFF	TGTGCCAGCAGCTTAGGGCTGGCCCACCCGGGAGCTTTCTTT
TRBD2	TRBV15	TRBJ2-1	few	CATSRELAGYNEQFF	TGTGCCACCAGCAGAGAACTAGCGGGTTACAATGAGCAGTTCTTC
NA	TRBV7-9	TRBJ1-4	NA	CASSSDRISEKLFF	TGTGCCAGCAGCTCCGACAGGATTAGTGAAAAACTGTTTTTT
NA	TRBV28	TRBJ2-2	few	CASSSAGHGLFTGELFF	TGTGCCAGCAGTTCCGCCGGGCACGGGCTCTTCACCGGGGAGCTGTTTTTT
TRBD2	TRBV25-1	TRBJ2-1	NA	CASSARTGLAGTNEQFF	TGTGCCAGCAGCGCACGAACGGGACTAGCGGGGACCAATGAGCAGTTCTTC
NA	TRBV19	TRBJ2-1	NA	CASSIDRPGNEQFF	TGTGCCAGTAGTATAGATCGGCCAGGCAATGAGCAGTTCTTC
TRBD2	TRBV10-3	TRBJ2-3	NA	CAITKGLLAGNTDTQYF	TGTGCCATCACAAAAGGGTTACTAGCGGGGAACACAGATACGCAGTATTTT
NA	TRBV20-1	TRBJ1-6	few	CSARTPGRNSPLHF	TGCAGTGCTAGAACTCCAGGGAGGAATTCACCCCTCCACTTT
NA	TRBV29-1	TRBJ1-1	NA	CSVARGGAEAFF	TGCAGCGTTGCGAGGGGTGGCGCTGAAGCTTTCTTT